The 28 T cell receptor beta chains reported below all come from one sample, sequenced in a study of T cell changes during pregnancy in multiple sclerosis. The data were produced by immunoSEQ multiplex PCR, yet TCRdb's version contains in-frame clones alone and is incomplete. The sample records roughly 18,000 clones, around nine tenths being singletons. Sequenced here: CD8+ T cells from peripheral blood mononuclear cells, sampled after pregnancy. These receptor sequences come from a female donor in good health, enrolled as a control in a pregnancy study.

This chain joins TRBV19 and TRBJ2-3; tentatively, D is TRBD1 (6 bases). The CDR3 has 14 residues. V dropped 3 bases and J dropped 3 bases, with 10 bases sitting between them. The germline CDR1 and CDR2 sequences are LNHDA and SQIVND (reference sequence). CDR3 sequence: CASSIRQATDTQYF. Written as DNA, the CDR3 is TGTGCCAGTAGTATCCGACAGGCTACAGATACGCAGTATTTT.

The V gene is TRBV27, the J gene TRBJ1-2; D is perhaps TRBD1 (6 bases). Germline V CDR1 and CDR2: MNHEY, SMNVEV (reference sequence). The CDR3 runs 15 residues. Trimming stripped 3 bases from V and 4 bases from J, with 15 bases between. The CDR3 DNA reads TGTGCCAGCAGTTTCGGAGGGGGGGTCATCTATGGCTACACCTTC. It specifies CASSFGGGVIYGYTF.

This chain links TRBV30 with TRBJ1-2; the match to TRBD1 covers 11 bases. CDR3 length equals 14 residues. The V gene end was trimmed by 4 bases and the J gene end by 7 bases; junction bases not matched to a gene: 8. In germline, CDR1 is GTSNPN, CDR2 SVGIG (reference sequence). The CDR3 DNA follows: TGTGCCTGGACAAGGACAGGGGGCGAAGCTGGCTACACCTTC. Translating it yields CAWTRTGGEAGYTF.

The chain employs TRBV5-6 and TRBJ1-2; maybe TRBD1 (5 bases). The germline gives CDR1 SGHDT, CDR2 YYEEEE. The CDR3 loop spans 15 amino acids. Trimming shortened V by 5 bases and J by 6 bases, and 20 bases separated the two germline ends. The CDR3 here is CASSRTQGDKNGYTF. The CDR3 coding sequence is TGTGCCAGCAGTCGGACCCAAGGGGATAAGAATGGCTACACCTTC.

This sequence joins TRBV21-1 and TRBJ2-7; the table gives TRBD1 as D, unverified against the DNA. TRBV21-1 is a known pseudogene. There are 15 residues in the CDR3. The CDR3 is CASSKVRTGHWGQYF. The CDR3 DNA follows: TGTGCCAGCAGCAAAGTCAGGACAGGGCACTGGGGGCAGTACTTC.

The V and J genes are TRBV2 and TRBJ1-1; unclear D gene. The CDR3 length is 13 residues. V was pared by 7 bases and J by 4 bases, with 13 bases between. Germline-derived CDR1 and CDR2 are SNHLY and FYNNEI. The CDR3 region has the DNA TGTGCCAGCAACGCTAATTCGGGCACTGAAGCTTTCTTT. Its translation is CASNANSGTEAFF.

The J gene is TRBJ2-3, the V gene TRBV13; D perhaps matches TRBD2 (5 bases). Trimming removed 3 bases at V and 5 bases at J, with 15 bases between. The germline V gene has CDR1 PRHDT and CDR2 FYEKMQ (reference sequence). This CDR3 comprises 15 residues. CDR3 nucleotide sequence: TGTGCCAGCAGCTTCCCCTCAACTGAGGGAGATACGCAGTATTTT. Protein: CASSFPSTEGDTQYF.

The chain joins TRBV4-1 to TRBJ2-2, with a tentative D call TRBD1 (6 bases). CDR1 is MGHRA and CDR2 is YSYEKL in the germline V gene. The V and J ends lost 2 bases and 6 bases respectively, with 13 bases between them. This CDR3 has 15 amino acids. The CDR3, as DNA: TGCGCCAGCAGCCAATCGACAGGCCTAGCCGGGGAGCTGTTTTTT. Protein sequence: CASSQSTGLAGELFF.

Worth noting for this clone: Sequence at one end of the junction differs from germline and may be a read error. This chain uses TRBV7-9 with TRBJ1-6; TRBD1 matches at 9 bases. Germline lookup yields CDR1 SEHNR and CDR2 FQNEAQ (reference sequence). The CDR3 has 19 residues. This chain's CDR3 is CASTLTRQGVHWYNSPLHF. The CDR3 region has the DNA TGTGCCAGCACCTTAACACGACAGGGGGTCCATTGGTATAATTCACCCCTCCACTTT.

This chain joins TRBV14 and TRBJ2-2; 11 bases match TRBD1. CDR1 is SGHDN and CDR2 is FVKESK in the germline V gene. V dropped 4 bases and J dropped 7; count of bases not matched to a gene: 5. The CDR3 contains 15 residues. This chain's CDR3 is CASSPRDRGIGELFF. DNA of the CDR3: TGTGCCAGCAGCCCTCGGGACAGGGGGATCGGGGAGCTGTTTTTT.

This clone has more than one count but fewer than ten. The rearrangement joins TRBV6-5 to TRBJ2-7; 7 bases align to TRBD1. The CDR3 loop spans 14 amino acids. Germline CDR1 MNHEY, CDR2 SVGAGI. J was trimmed by 2 bases and V by 2 bases; bases with no gene match: 3. CDR3 residues: CASSYGDSAYEQYF. DNA of the CDR3: TGTGCCAGCAGTTACGGGGACAGTGCCTACGAGCAGTACTTC.

The rearrangement uses TRBV6-1 and TRBJ2-1; 9 bases map to TRBD2. The V segment lost 2 bases and the J segment 5 bases; nucleotides outside the gene matches: 4. The CDR3 covers 15 residues. The V gene's germline CDR1 is MNHNS and CDR2 SASEGT. CDR3 bases: TGTGCCAGCAGTGAAAGTAGCGGGGGCAACAATGAGCAGTTCTTC. Its translation is CASSESSGGNNEQFF.

The V call is TRBV30, the J call TRBJ1-3; possibly TRBD1 for D (6 bases). V was cut by 4 bases and J by 4 bases, with 11 bases left in between. The CDR3 sequence is 13 residues long. Germline V gives CDR1 GTSNPN, CDR2 SVGIG (reference sequence). CDR3 amino acids: CAWTGDIGNTIYF. The CDR3 nucleotides read TGTGCCTGGACTGGGGACATCGGAAACACCATATATTTT.

The chain is built from TRBV9 and TRBJ1-2, with unresolved D. Germline V gives CDR1 SGDLS, CDR2 YYNGEE. V dropped 3 bases and J dropped 6 bases, with 6 bases sitting between them. The CDR3 covers 11 residues. Here the CDR3 DNA reads TGTGCCAGCAGCGGTCGGGATGGCTACACCTTC. This codes for CASSGRDGYTF.

The chain carries TRBV11-3 and TRBJ1-2; D might be TRBD1 (5 bases). Per the germline V gene, CDR1 is SGHNT and CDR2 is YENEEA. V lost 2 bases, J lost 2 bases, and 6 bases lay in between. The CDR3 is 13 amino acids. Written as DNA, the CDR3 is TGTGCCAGCAGCTTAAAGGGGAACTATGGCTACACCTTC. As protein: CASSLKGNYGYTF.

This clone showed up just once. The CDR3 nucleotides are TGCGCCAGCAGCTTCGGGTGGCTCGCGGAAAGCTCCTACAATGAGCAGTTCTTC. This codes for CASSFGWLAESSYNEQFF. The chain uses TRBV5-1 and TRBJ2-1, with D hard to call. Germline CDR1 and CDR2: SGHRS and YFSETQ. V was clipped by 2 bases and J by 0 bases, with 18 bases between them. The CDR3 runs 18 residues.

The rearrangement uses TRBV9 and TRBJ1-1; D possibly corresponds to TRBD1 (6 bases). Trimming shortened V by 3 bases and J by 3 bases, and 18 bases separated the two germline ends. The CDR3 is made up of 16 amino acids. Germline V gene lookup returns CDR1 SGDLS and CDR2 YYNGEE. In nucleotides, the CDR3 is TGTGCCAGCAGCGGAGCTAGGGACAAAATAGACACTGAAGCTTTCTTT. Encoded protein: CASSGARDKIDTEAFF.

The rearrangement joins TRBV11-3 to TRBJ2-3, with TRBD1 matching 8 bases. In germline, CDR1 is SGHNT, CDR2 YENEEA. With 1 base clipped from V and 2 bases from J, the junction kept 2 bases outside the gene matches. The CDR3 loop spans 15 amino acids. DNA of the CDR3: TGTGCCAGCAGCTTAGGACAGGGGCACACAGATACGCAGTATTTT. Translating it yields CASSLGQGHTDTQYF. Based on the CDR3 plus reference TRBV11-3 and TRBJ2-3, the full variable domain is EAGVVQSPRYKIIEKKQPVAFWCNPISGHNTLYWYLQNLGQGPELLIRYENEEAVDDSQLPKDRFSAERLKGVDSTLKIQPAELGDSAVYLCASSLGQGHTDTQYFGPGTRLTVL.

The chain recombines TRBV5-8 with TRBJ1-2; 7 positions agree with TRBD1. CDR1 and CDR2 from the germline V gene are SGHTS and YDEGEE. V lost 1 base, J lost 1 base, and 4 bases stayed unmatched. This CDR3 has 15 residues. The CDR3 here is CASSLQGGFNYGYTF. In DNA form, the CDR3 reads TGTGCCAGCAGCTTGCAGGGGGGATTTAACTATGGCTACACCTTC.

The chain links TRBV6-1 to TRBJ2-5; 14 bases are shared with TRBD2. The CDR3 has 16 amino acids. J gave up 2 bases and V 4 bases, and 3 bases lay outside the gene matches. From germline, CDR1 is MNHNS and CDR2 SASEGT. CDR3 sequence (DNA): TGTGCCAGCAGTGCGAGGACTAGCGGGGGGCAAGAGACCCAGTACTTC. It translates to CASSARTSGGQETQYF.

The rearrangement uses TRBV7-9 and TRBJ2-3, with D maybe TRBD2 (5 bases). Germline CDR1 and CDR2: SEHNR and FQNEAQ (reference sequence). The CDR3 consists of 16 residues. V gave up 5 bases and J gave up 1 base, with 16 bases separating them. CDR3 protein: CASSPPRTLGTDTQYF. In DNA form, the CDR3 reads TGTGCCAGCAGCCCGCCCCGGACTCTAGGCACAGATACGCAGTATTTT. The whole variable domain, remainder taken from reference TRBV7-9 and TRBJ2-3, is DTGVSQNPRHKITKRGQNVTFRCDPISEHNRLYWYRQTLGQGPEFLTYFQNEAQLEKSRLLSDRFSAERPKGSFSTLEIQRTEQGDSAMYLCASSPPRTLGTDTQYFGPGTRLTVL.

The rearrangement links TRBV11-2 to TRBJ1-2, with 10 bases fitting TRBD1. The CDR3 consists of 17 residues. V dropped 5 bases and J dropped 4; count of bases not matched to a gene: 13. Germline CDR1 SGHAT, CDR2 FQNNGV. The CDR3 DNA sequence: TGTGCCAGCAGCCGAGGGACAGGGGACGGTCAGGGCTATGGCTACACCTTC. Translating gives CASSRGTGDGQGYGYTF.

The chain has TRBV27 and TRBJ2-3; the match to TRBD1 covers 8 bases. V trimming: 5 bases; J trimming: 4 bases; junction bases outside the gene matches: 5. Per germline, CDR1 MNHEY and CDR2 SMNVEV (reference sequence). The CDR3 extends over 14 amino acids. The CDR3 sequence is CASSTGGGADTQYF. The DNA of the CDR3 is TGTGCCAGCAGTACAGGGGGAGGTGCAGATACGCAGTATTTT.

The J gene is TRBJ1-1, the V gene TRBV5-6; D is perhaps TRBD1 (5 bases). The CDR3 is made up of 14 amino acids. The V end lost 0 bases, the J end lost 5 bases, and 11 bases lay between the germline ends. The germline gives CDR1 SGHDT, CDR2 YYEEEE. Written as DNA, the CDR3 is TGTGCCAGCAGCTTGGGGGCGGGGGTAACTGAAGCTTTCTTT. Its protein product is CASSLGAGVTEAFF.

This chain uses TRBV13 with TRBJ2-7; D is unclear. V was clipped by 9 bases and J by 1 base, with 16 bases between them. This CDR3 region has 14 residues. Germline V lookup: CDR1 PRHDT, CDR2 FYEKMQ (reference sequence). CDR3 DNA: TGTGCCAGTAGTCCAGGCTCCGCATCCTACGAGCAGTACTTC. Translation gives CASSPGSASYEQYF.

The J gene is TRBJ1-1, the V gene TRBV5-6; D may be TRBD1 (6 bases). The CDR3 extends over 15 amino acids. V lost 1 base and J lost 1, with 11 bases in between. Germline CDR1 SGHDT, CDR2 YYEEEE. CDR3 DNA sequence: TGTGCCAGCAGCTTGACCGGGACACAGAACACTGAAGCTTTCTTT. Translated, it gives CASSLTGTQNTEAFF.

The chain couples TRBV9 to TRBJ1-1; D is uncertain. The germline gives CDR1 SGDLS, CDR2 YYNGEE. This CDR3 is 12 amino acids long. The germline V and J ends were trimmed by 3 bases and 1 base, with 4 bases remaining between them. The CDR3: CASSAQNTEAFF. DNA of the CDR3: TGTGCCAGCAGCGCCCAGAACACTGAAGCTTTCTTT.

The chain links TRBV6-5 to TRBJ1-3; D uncertain. Germline V lookup: CDR1 MNHEY, CDR2 SVGAGI. The V and J ends lost 8 bases and 0 bases respectively, with 11 bases between them. This CDR3 is 14 amino acids long. CDR3 amino acids: CASGTGASGNTIYF. CDR3 nucleotide sequence: TGTGCCAGCGGCACGGGAGCCTCTGGAAACACCATATATTTT.